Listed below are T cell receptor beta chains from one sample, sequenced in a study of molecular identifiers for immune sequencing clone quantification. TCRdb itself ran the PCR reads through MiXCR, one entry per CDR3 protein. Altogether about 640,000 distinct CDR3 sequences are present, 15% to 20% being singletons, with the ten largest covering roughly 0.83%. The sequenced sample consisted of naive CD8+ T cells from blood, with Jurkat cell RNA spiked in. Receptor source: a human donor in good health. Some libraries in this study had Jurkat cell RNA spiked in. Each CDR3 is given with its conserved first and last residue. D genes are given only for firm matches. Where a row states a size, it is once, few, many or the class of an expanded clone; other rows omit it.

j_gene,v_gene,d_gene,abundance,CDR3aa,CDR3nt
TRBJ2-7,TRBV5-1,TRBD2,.,CVSSAGLAGAYEQYF,TGCGTCAGCAGCGCGGGACTAGCGGGAGCCTACGAGCAGTACTTC
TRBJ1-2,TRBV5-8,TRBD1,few,CASSLDRGINYGYTF,TGTGCCAGCAGCTTGGACAGGGGAATCAACTATGGCTACACCTTC
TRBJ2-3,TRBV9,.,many,CASSEHGGTDTQYF,TGTGCCAGCAGCGAACATGGAGGGACAGATACGCAGTATTTT
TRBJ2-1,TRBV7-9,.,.,CASSPGWGSYNEQFF,TGTGCCAGCAGCCCTGGGTGGGGCTCCTACAATGAGCAGTTCTTC
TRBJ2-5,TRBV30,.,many,CAWSRQPGETQYF,TGTGCCTGGAGTCGGCAACCTGGAGAGACCCAGTACTTC
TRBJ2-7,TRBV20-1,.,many,CSVSLETASYEQYF,TGCAGTGTCTCACTAGAGACAGCATCCTACGAGCAGTACTTC
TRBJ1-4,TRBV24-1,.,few,CATSEHFRAYNEKLFF,TGTGCCACCAGTGAACATTTCCGGGCCTATAATGAAAAACTGTTTTTT
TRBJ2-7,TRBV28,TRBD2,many,CASTGLTSGPAYEQYF,TGTGCCAGCACCGGGCTGACTAGCGGGCCTGCCTACGAGCAGTACTTC
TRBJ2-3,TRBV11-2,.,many,CASSLAQPSMTAQYF,TGTGCCAGCAGCTTAGCTCAGCCCTCCATGACGGCGCAGTATTTT
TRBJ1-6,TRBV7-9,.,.,CASSLAVQDYNSPLHF,TGTGCCAGCAGCTTAGCAGTTCAGGACTATAATTCACCCCTCCACTTT
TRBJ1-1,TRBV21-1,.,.,CASSSQRLTGATEAFF,TGTGCCAGCAGCTCCCAACGGCTTACAGGGGCGACTGAAGCTTTCTTT
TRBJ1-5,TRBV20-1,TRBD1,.,CSARALETGGQPQHF,TGCAGTGCTAGAGCGCTAGAGACAGGGGGTCAGCCCCAGCATTTT
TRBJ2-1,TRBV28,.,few,CASNKYTYNEQFF,TGTGCCAGCAATAAGTATACCTACAATGAGCAGTTCTTC
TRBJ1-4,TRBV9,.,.,CVSSVGITTTNEKLFF,TGTGTCAGCAGCGTAGGTATTACGACAACTAATGAAAAACTGTTTTTT
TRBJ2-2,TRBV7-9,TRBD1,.,CASSSVTGVGLFF,TGTGCCAGCAGCTCCGTGACAGGGGTTGGGCTGTTTTTT
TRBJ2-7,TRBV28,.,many,CASSLFNSYEQYF,TGTGCCAGCAGTTTGTTCAACTCCTACGAGCAGTACTTC
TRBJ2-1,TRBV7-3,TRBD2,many,CASSFAGGVNEQFF,TGTGCCAGCAGCTTTGCGGGAGGGGTGAATGAGCAGTTCTTC
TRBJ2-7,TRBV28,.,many,CASSLGSSEQYF,TGTGCCAGCAGTTTAGGGAGCTCCGAGCAGTACTTC
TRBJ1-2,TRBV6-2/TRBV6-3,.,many,CASTYGSFYGYTF,TGTGCCAGCACTTACGGTTCGTTCTATGGCTACACCTTC
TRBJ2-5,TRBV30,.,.,CAWGGQGAGIETQYF,TGTGCCTGGGGCGGGCAGGGAGCAGGGATAGAGACCCAGTACTTC
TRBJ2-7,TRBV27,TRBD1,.,CASSLGGQFTYEQYF,TGTGCCAGCAGTTTAGGGGGACAGTTTACCTACGAGCAGTACTTC
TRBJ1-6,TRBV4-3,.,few,CASSQDLWFGKSSYNSPLHF,TGCGCCAGCAGCCAAGATTTGTGGTTCGGCAAGAGCTCCTATAATTCACCCCTCCACTTT
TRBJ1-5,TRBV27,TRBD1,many,CASGAGGGQPQHF,TGTGCCAGCGGGGCAGGGGGCGGTCAGCCCCAGCATTTT
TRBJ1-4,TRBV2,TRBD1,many,CASSETGTNEKLFF,TGTGCCAGCAGTGAGACAGGGACTAATGAAAAACTGTTTTTT
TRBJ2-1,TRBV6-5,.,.,CASSPPKGSSYNEQFF,TGTGCCAGCAGTCCACCTAAGGGGAGCTCCTACAATGAGCAGTTCTTC
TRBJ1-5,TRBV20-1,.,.,CSARSWDTGENSNQPQHF,TGCAGTGCTAGATCATGGGACACTGGCGAAAATAGCAATCAGCCCCAGCATTTT
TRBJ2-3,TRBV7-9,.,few,CASSLKSTSTDTRYF,TGTGCCAGCAGCTTGAAATCAACTAGCACAGATACGCGGTATTTT
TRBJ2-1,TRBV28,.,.,CACSLYSVYNEQFF,TGTGCCTGCAGTTTATATAGCGTCTACAATGAGCAGTTCTTC
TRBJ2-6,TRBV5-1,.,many,CASSTHLEGGTPGANVLTF,TGCGCCAGCAGCACACACCTTGAAGGGGGAACCCCTGGGGCCAACGTCCTGACTTTC
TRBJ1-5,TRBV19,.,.,CVSSIASRGNQPQHF,TGTGTCAGTAGTATAGCATCTAGGGGCAATCAGCCCCAGCATTTT
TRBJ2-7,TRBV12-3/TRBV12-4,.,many,CASSSRVVPEQYF,TGTGCCAGCAGTTCGCGGGTTGTTCCCGAGCAGTACTTC
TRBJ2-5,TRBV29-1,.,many,CSVDSAYQETQYF,TGCAGCGTTGACTCAGCCTATCAAGAGACCCAGTACTTC
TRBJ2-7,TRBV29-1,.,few,CSVEKKGYEQYF,TGCAGCGTTGAAAAGAAGGGCTACGAGCAGTACTTC
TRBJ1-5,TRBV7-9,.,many,CASSLMPDNQPQHF,TGTGCCAGCAGCTTGATGCCAGACAATCAGCCCCAGCATTTT
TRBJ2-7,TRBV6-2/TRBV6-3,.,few,CASSYVGHLSYEQYF,TGTGCCAGCAGTTACGTGGGCCATCTCTCCTACGAGCAGTACTTC
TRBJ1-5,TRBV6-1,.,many,CASSRDQPQHF,TGTGCCAGCAGCCGGGACCAGCCCCAGCATTTT
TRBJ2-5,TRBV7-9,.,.,CASSLVRGETQYF,TGTGCCAGCAGCTTAGTTCGGGGGGAGACCCAGTACTTC
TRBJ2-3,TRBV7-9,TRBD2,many,CASSSLAGIGTDTQYF,TGTGCCAGCAGCTCCCTAGCGGGGATAGGCACAGATACGCAGTATTTT
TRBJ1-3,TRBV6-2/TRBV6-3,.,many,CASSHPQESSGNTIYF,TGTGCCAGCAGTCACCCACAGGAGAGCTCTGGAAACACCATATATTTT
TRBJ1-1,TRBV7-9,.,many,CASRPANTEAFF,TGTGCCAGCAGACCGGCGAACACTGAAGCTTTCTTT
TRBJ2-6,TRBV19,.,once,CASGTVGANVLTF,TGTGCCTCAGGGACCGTGGGGGCCAACGTCCTGACTTTC
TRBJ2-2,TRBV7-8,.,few,CASSQEDTGELFF,TGTGCCAGCAGCCAAGAAGACACCGGGGAGCTGTTTTTT
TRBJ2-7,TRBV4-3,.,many,CASSGSTSYEQYF,TGCGCCAGCAGCGGCAGCACCTCCTACGAGCAGTACTTC
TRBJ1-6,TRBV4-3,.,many,CASSLGRASGSPLHF,TGCGCCAGCAGCCTGGGGAGGGCAAGTGGTTCACCCCTCCACTTT
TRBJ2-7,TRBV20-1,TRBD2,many,CSATGLADYEQYF,TGCAGTGCTACCGGACTAGCGGACTACGAGCAGTACTTC
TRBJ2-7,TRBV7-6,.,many,CASSKSAAPYEQYF,TGTGCCAGCAGCAAAAGTGCAGCCCCCTACGAGCAGTACTTC
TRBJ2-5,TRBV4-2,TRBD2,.,CASSQDAWERGPRETQYF,TGTGCCAGCAGCCAGGATGCTTGGGAGCGGGGCCCACGGGAGACCCAGTACTTC
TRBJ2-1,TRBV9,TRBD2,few,CASSVMSLAGVGEQFF,TGTGCCAGCAGCGTAATGAGCCTAGCGGGAGTAGGTGAGCAGTTCTTC
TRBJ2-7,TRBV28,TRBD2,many,CASSFRGLANHEQYF,TGTGCCAGCAGTTTTAGGGGACTAGCGAACCACGAGCAGTACTTC
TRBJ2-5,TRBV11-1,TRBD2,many,CASSLTSGVGETQYF,TGTGCCAGCAGCTTGACTAGCGGGGTCGGAGAGACCCAGTACTTC
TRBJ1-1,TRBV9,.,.,CASSGSNTGAFF,TGTGCCAGCAGCGGCTCGAACACTGGAGCTTTCTTT
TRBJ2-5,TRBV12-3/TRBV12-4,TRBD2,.,CASSLWRGGLETQYF,TGTGCCAGCAGTTTATGGCGGGGGGGCTTAGAGACCCAGTACTTC
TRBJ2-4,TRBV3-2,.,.,CASSQDRDPGVQNIQYF,TGTGCCAGCAGCCAAGATCGAGACCCTGGGGTCCAAAACATTCAGTACTTC
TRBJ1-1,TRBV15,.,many,CATSRDKGSEAFF,TGTGCCACCAGCAGAGATAAGGGGTCAGAAGCTTTCTTT